This T cell receptor beta chain was captured in a study of blood T cells in healthy people across ages. It was with a sample-barcoded 5' primer and a J-beta primer mix that a second PCR of about 7 to 12 cycles was run. Tagging of each cDNA molecule was performed by a template-switch adaptor with 12 random nucleotides. MiXCR was run by TCRdb on the 5' RACE reads, yielding one entry per CDR3 protein. The sample contains 780,000 or so distinct CDR3 sequences, approximately 53% of which appear only once. V was pared by 4 bases and J by 4 bases, with 14 bases between. Germline values: CDR1 SGHRS, CDR2 YFSETQ. The CDR3 covers 14 residues. This clonotype has a handful of counts. The individuals who served as donors were healthy Caucasians living in Russia, aged roughly 6 to 90.

The chain joins TRBV5-1 to TRBJ2-5, with D tentatively TRBD2 (5 bases). Sequencing was done on a sample of blood. The TCR was taken from a man in his forties in good health. The chain's CDR3 is CASSPNTEGETQYF. The CDR3, as DNA: TGCGCCAGCAGCCCCAATACAGAGGGAGAGACCCAGTACTTC.